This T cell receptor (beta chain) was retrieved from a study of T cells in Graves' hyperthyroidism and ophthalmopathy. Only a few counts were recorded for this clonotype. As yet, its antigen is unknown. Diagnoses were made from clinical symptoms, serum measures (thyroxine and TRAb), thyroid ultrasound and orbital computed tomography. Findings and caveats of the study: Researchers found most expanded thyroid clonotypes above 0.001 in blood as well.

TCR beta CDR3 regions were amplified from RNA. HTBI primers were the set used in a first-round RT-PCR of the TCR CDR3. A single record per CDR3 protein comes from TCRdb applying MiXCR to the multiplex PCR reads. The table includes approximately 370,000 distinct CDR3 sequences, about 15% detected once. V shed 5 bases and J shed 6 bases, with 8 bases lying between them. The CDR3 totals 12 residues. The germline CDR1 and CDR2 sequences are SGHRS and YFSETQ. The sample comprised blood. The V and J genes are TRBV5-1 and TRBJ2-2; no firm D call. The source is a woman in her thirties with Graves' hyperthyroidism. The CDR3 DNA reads TGCGCCAGCAGTTCATATCCCGGGGAGCTGTTTTTT. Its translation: CASSSYPGELFF.